This T cell receptor beta chain was captured by sequencing in a study of T-cell memory formation after mild COVID-19. As for the study in general: Clusters of TCRs were largely donor specific. The study, taken as a whole, reports: Clones contracting day 15 to 85 were balanced CD4/CD8; later expanders leaned CD4+. Contracting CD4+ clones lay largely in CM and EM, with CD8+ ones residing in EMRA.

UMIs and sample barcodes were carried by the TCR alpha and TCR beta cDNA libraries that 5'RACE produced using constant-segment primers. MiXCR, run by TCRdb on the 5' RACE reads, gives a single entry per CDR3 protein. The sample has about 410,000 distinct CDR3 sequences; less than 25% are singletons. V lost 1 base and J lost 0, with 5 bases in between. This CDR3 region has 13 residues. Germline V CDR1 and CDR2: SGHKS, YYEKEE (reference sequence). In regard to this clonotype: The antigen is unknown.

The sample was PBMCs or a T cell subset sorted from them (not recorded which). The chain combines TRBV5-5 with TRBJ2-7; D is unresolved. The clonotype comes from an adult woman who had mild COVID-19 (a few samples of this study predate the infection). Cell type and time point are not known. The DNA for the CDR3 is TGTGCCAGCAGCTTGTGGAACTCCTACGAGCAGTACTTC. Amino acid sequence: CASSLWNSYEQYF.